The subject of this entry is one TCR beta chain. Its antigen is not identified. The source of the sample is a study of T-cell memory formation after mild COVID-19. Study results and caveats: Balance between CD4 and CD8 was seen in clones contracting day 15 to 85, and a CD4+ lean was seen in later expanders.

TCRdb recomputed calls from the 5' RACE reads with MiXCR, one row per CDR3 protein. The sample has approximately 410,000 distinct CDR3 sequences, around a quarter seen once; the top ten hold over 10%. With 5 bases removed from V and 2 bases from J, the gap between germline ends came to 13 bases. The CDR3 length is 15 residues. Sequenced material: PBMCs or a T cell subset sorted from them (not recorded which). This sequence originates from an adult woman who had mild COVID-19 (a few samples of this study predate the infection). Cell type and time point are not known. The rearrangement joins TRBV12-3 or TRBV12-4 to TRBJ1-5, with D possibly being TRBD1 (6 bases). The CDR3 region has the DNA TGTGCCAGCAGTCGGGGGCAGGAGGGCAATCAGCCCCAGCATTTT. Amino acids: CASSRGQEGNQPQHF.